What follows describes a single T cell receptor beta chain. The antigen is unknown. These data come from a study of cytomegalovirus exposure and HLA in healthy donors. Study observations and caveats: Among TCR beta chains, those listed as cytomegalovirus-associated numbered fewer than 200. A classifier reportedly called cytomegalovirus status with high sensitivity and specificity.

Germline CDR1 SGDLS, CDR2 YYNGEE. CDR3 length: 14 residues. Trimming took 2 bases from V and 5 from J, leaving 10 bases between them. Measured with immunoSEQ multiplex PCR; TCRdb has only the in-frame clones, and not every one. The repertoire holds approximately 260,000 clones, with approximately 86% as singletons. This TCR derives from a woman aged 25 to 39 in good health and CMV-seropositive. The specimen sequenced was PBMCs. The genes are TRBV9 and TRBJ1-4; maybe TRBD1 (5 bases). Here the CDR3 reads CASSVGGENEKLFF. CDR3 in DNA: TGTGCCAGCAGCGTCGGGGGAGAGAATGAAAAACTGTTTTTT.